This T cell receptor beta chain was recovered during a study of beta chain features in type 1 diabetes. This CDR3 region has 16 residues. Germline V gives CDR1 ENHRY, CDR2 SYGVKD. V was shortened by 3 bases and J by 3 bases, with 18 bases between the two germline ends. Isolated RNA was reverse transcribed in full, so expressed TCRB transcripts were sequenced. Profiled with immunoSEQ multiplex PCR; TCRdb holds only in-frame clones, not every one. The table lists 150,000 to 200,000 clones, over 55% of them singletons. As to this clone: Its specificity is unknown.

Broader study findings: Shorter templates might be favored by PCR, and equally so in patients and in controls. Shortening of TCRB CDR3s, moderate but significant, appeared in all four CD4+ subsets of Type 1 diabetes patients. TCRB rearrangement may or may not be influenced by HLA type; here this remained unresolved.

Specimen: naive CD4+ T cells from blood. The TCR sequence derives from a man aged 25 to 40 with type 1 diabetes. This chain links TRBV10-3 with TRBJ2-7, with D perhaps being TRBD1 or TRBD2 (6 bases each). CDR3 sequence (DNA): TGTGCCATCAGTGACTCCAGGGGAGGAGGACTCTACGAGCAGTACTTC. Its translation: CAISDSRGGGLYEQYF.